This is a list of T cell receptor beta chains from one sample in a study of T cell changes during pregnancy in multiple sclerosis. Clones were sequenced by immunoSEQ multiplex PCR, and TCRdb holds only the in-frame ones, with some missing. The top ten clones hold under 1.3% of a sample with some 80,000 clones, just under 95% of them seen once. The starting material was peripheral blood, obtained in the first trimester of pregnancy. The receptors shown here come from a female donor with multiple sclerosis, enrolled in a pregnancy study. Each CDR3 is given with its conserved first and last residue. A D gene is named only where the DNA matches it firmly. Only some rows state a clone size, as once, few, many or a class for expanded clones.

CDR3 length	clone size	J gene	V gene	D gene	CDR3 protein	CDR3 DNA
17	.	TRBJ2-3	TRBV4-1	TRBD2	CASSQELTSGFTDTQYF	TGCGCCAGCAGCCAGGAGTTGACTAGCGGCTTCACAGATACGCAGTATTTT
15	.	TRBJ1-4	TRBV6-1	.	CASSKAGATNEKLFF	TGTGCCAGCAGCAAAGCGGGGGCAACTAATGAAAAACTGTTTTTT
11	.	TRBJ1-1	TRBV4-3	.	CASSQDGWPFF	TGCGCCAGCAGCCAAGATGGTTGGCCTTTCTTT
15	.	TRBJ1-4	TRBV9	.	CASSTGRVVSEKLFF	TGTGCCAGCAGCACGGGCAGGGTAGTAAGTGAAAAACTGTTTTTT
12	.	TRBJ1-2	TRBV29-1	.	CSSGRTNYGYTF	TGCAGTTCAGGGCGCACTAACTATGGCTACACCTTC
14	.	TRBJ2-5	TRBV7-2	TRBD2	CASNQRGGWETQYF	TGTGCCAGCAACCAGCGGGGGGGCTGGGAGACCCAGTACTTC
11	.	TRBJ2-7	TRBV5-1	.	CASRDTYEQYF	TGCGCCAGCAGGGACACCTACGAGCAGTACTTC
15	.	TRBJ2-3	TRBV6-1	.	CASSGPGGRTDTQYF	TGTGCCAGCAGTGGCCCGGGGGGCCGCACAGATACGCAGTATTTT
15	.	TRBJ2-7	TRBV6-5	.	CASSYSAGWSYEQYF	TGTGCCAGCAGTTACTCAGCAGGTTGGTCTTACGAGCAGTACTTC
14	.	TRBJ2-1	TRBV10-1	TRBD2	CASQASTSRNEQFF	TGCGCCAGCCAAGCATCGACTAGCCGAAATGAGCAGTTCTTC
16	.	TRBJ2-5	TRBV7-2	TRBD1	CASRYQAGTVQETQYF	TGTGCCAGCAGATACCAAGCCGGGACAGTGCAAGAGACCCAGTACTTC
16	.	TRBJ2-1	TRBV29-1	.	CSVEDGEELWYNEQFF	TGCAGCGTTGAGGATGGGGAGGAGCTCTGGTACAATGAGCAGTTCTTC
13	once	TRBJ2-1	TRBV30	TRBD2	CAWSRTSVGEQFF	TGTGCCTGGAGTCGGACTAGCGTTGGGGAGCAGTTCTTC
14	.	TRBJ2-1	TRBV6-6	.	CASSYPAGYDEQFF	TGTGCCAGCAGTTACCCCGCCGGGTACGATGAGCAGTTCTTC
19	.	TRBJ1-6	TRBV18	.	CASSPKRLAEAHYNSPLHF	TGTGCCAGCTCACCAAAGCGGCTGGCAGAAGCCCACTATAATTCACCCCTCCACTTT
16	.	TRBJ2-7	TRBV7-9	.	CASSPKQGEGIYEQYF	TGTGCCAGCAGCCCCAAACAGGGAGAGGGGATCTACGAGCAGTACTTC
16	once	TRBJ2-7	TRBV5-1	TRBD2	CASSSTTGLAGVEQYF	TGCGCCAGCAGCTCCACCACGGGACTAGCGGGAGTGGAGCAGTACTTC
16	.	TRBJ2-1	TRBV27	.	CASSLNGGVKYNEQFF	TGTGCCAGCAGTTTAAACGGCGGGGTTAAGTACAATGAGCAGTTCTTC
15	.	TRBJ1-1	TRBV5-5	TRBD1	CASSSIRGLNTEAFF	TGTGCCAGCAGCTCCATCAGGGGGCTCAACACTGAAGCTTTCTTT
19	.	TRBJ1-5	TRBV7-3	TRBD1	CASSLTLRFRGYSNQPQHF	TGTGCCAGCAGCTTAACCCTTCGGTTCAGGGGGTACAGCAATCAGCCCCAGCATTTT
13	.	TRBJ2-1	TRBV5-1	TRBD2	CASSLGTRGEQFF	TGCGCCAGCAGCCTCGGGACTAGAGGGGAGCAGTTCTTC
13	.	TRBJ1-2	TRBV19	.	CASLRGQGNGYTF	TGTGCCAGTCTACGGGGCCAGGGGAATGGCTACACCTTC
12	.	TRBJ1-1	TRBV6-1	.	CATTIPNTEAFF	TGTGCCACCACAATCCCGAACACTGAAGCTTTCTTT
15	.	TRBJ2-7	TRBV28	TRBD2	CASSLSSGRAYEQYF	TGTGCCAGCAGTTTATCTAGCGGGAGGGCTTACGAGCAGTACTTC
16	.	TRBJ2-4	TRBV5-4	TRBD1	CASSSGQGALKNIQYF	TGTGCCAGCAGCTCGGGACAGGGGGCCCTAAAAAACATTCAGTACTTC
17	.	TRBJ2-1	TRBV4-1	TRBD2	CASSQASSGRRYNEQFF	TGCGCCAGCAGCCAAGCGTCTAGCGGGAGGAGATACAATGAGCAGTTCTTC
16	.	TRBJ1-5	TRBV19	.	CASNPGTPRGNQPQHF	TGTGCCAGTAATCCCGGGACACCTAGGGGCAATCAGCCCCAGCATTTT
17	.	TRBJ1-4	TRBV11-2	.	CASSLGGARATNEKLFF	TGTGCCAGCAGCTTGGGAGGCGCCAGAGCAACTAATGAAAAACTGTTTTTT
14	.	TRBJ1-5	TRBV19	.	CASSADNSNQPQHF	TGTGCCAGTAGTGCCGACAATAGCAATCAGCCCCAGCATTTT
15	.	TRBJ2-3	TRBV10-3	TRBD2	CAISQRGPSTDTQYF	TGTGCCATCAGTCAGCGGGGGCCGAGCACAGATACGCAGTATTTT
15	.	TRBJ2-3	TRBV19	TRBD1	CASSRTGPSTDTQYF	TGTGCCAGTAGTAGGACAGGCCCTAGCACAGATACGCAGTATTTT
16	.	TRBJ1-2	TRBV13	.	CASSGQVPTSIRSYTF	TGTGCCAGCAGCGGCCAGGTACCTACTTCAATTCGTAGCTACACCTTC
15	.	TRBJ2-5	TRBV29-1	TRBD2	CSVETSGRLRETQYF	TGCAGCGTTGAAACTAGCGGGAGGTTGAGGGAGACCCAGTACTTC
17	.	TRBJ1-3	TRBV7-8	TRBD1	CASSLRQGRTPGNTIYF	TGTGCCAGCAGCTTAAGACAGGGTCGGACTCCCGGAAACACCATATATTTT
16	.	TRBJ2-2	TRBV4-1	TRBD2	CASSQDGGVGTGELFF	TGCGCCAGCAGCCAAGACGGGGGGGTGGGAACCGGGGAGCTGTTTTTT
13	once	TRBJ2-1	TRBV29-1	TRBD2	CSVRERDYNEQFF	TGCAGCGTACGGGAGCGGGACTACAATGAGCAGTTCTTC
16	.	TRBJ2-2	TRBV5-4	TRBD2	CASSPGTSGHTGELFF	TGTGCCAGCAGCCCCGGGACTAGCGGGCACACCGGGGAGCTGTTTTTT
15	once	TRBJ2-5	TRBV2	.	CASRYLWTAEETQYF	TGTGCCAGCCGTTATCTTTGGACTGCTGAAGAGACCCAGTACTTC
15	.	TRBJ2-7	TRBV10-3	.	CAISRDQVGAYEQYF	TGTGCCATCAGCCGGGATCAGGTGGGTGCCTACGAGCAGTACTTC
13	.	TRBJ2-1	TRBV7-8	TRBD2	CASTPQLAGGKFF	TGTGCCAGCACCCCGCAACTAGCGGGGGGCAAGTTCTTC
16	.	TRBJ2-5	TRBV9	TRBD1	CASSARDRGGQETQYF	TGTGCCAGCAGCGCCCGGGACAGGGGGGGCCAAGAGACCCAGTACTTC
15	.	TRBJ1-5	TRBV30	.	CAWSPGGVNNQPQHF	TGTGCCTGGAGCCCCGGGGGGGTAAACAATCAGCCCCAGCATTTT
13	.	TRBJ1-5	TRBV7-2	.	CASSLRGVQPQHF	TGTGCCAGCAGCTTACGGGGTGTGCAGCCCCAGCATTTT
15	.	TRBJ1-2	TRBV5-1	TRBD1	CASSSTNQGEGGYTF	TGCGCCAGCAGCTCTACAAATCAGGGGGAAGGTGGCTACACCTTC
14	few	TRBJ1-4	TRBV9	TRBD1	CASSPGQGREKLFF	TGTGCCAGCAGCCCTGGACAGGGTAGGGAAAAACTGTTTTTT
15	.	TRBJ2-7	TRBV19	TRBD1	CASSIETGARYEQYF	TGTGCCAGTAGTATAGAAACAGGGGCAAGGTACGAGCAGTACTTC
14	.	TRBJ2-5	TRBV5-1	TRBD1	CASSVGTAQETQYF	TGCGCCAGCAGCGTCGGGACAGCCCAAGAGACCCAGTACTTC
13	.	TRBJ1-5	TRBV2	.	CASSGTGNQPQHF	TGTGCCAGCAGTGGTACAGGGAATCAGCCCCAGCATTTT
15	once	TRBJ1-4	TRBV5-5	.	CASSLVPGRDEKLFF	TGTGCCAGCAGCTTGGTCCCAGGTCGTGATGAAAAACTGTTTTTT
13	once	TRBJ2-3	TRBV9	.	CASSGLSTDTQYF	TGTGCCAGCAGCGGGCTTAGCACAGATACGCAGTATTTT
13	.	TRBJ2-6	TRBV6-1	.	CASTNSGANVLTF	TGTGCCAGCACCAACTCTGGGGCCAACGTCCTGACTTTC
14	.	TRBJ1-6	TRBV14	.	CASSQEGSRSPLHF	TGTGCCAGCAGCCAAGAGGGGAGCCGGTCACCCCTCCACTTT